These T cell receptor beta chains were read from a single sample in a study of T-cell memory formation after mild COVID-19. TCRdb ran MiXCR on the 5' RACE reads and lists one entry per CDR3 protein. Of around 470,000 distinct CDR3 sequences in the sample, roughly 20% were seen once. Sequencing was done on a sample of PBMCs or a T cell subset sorted from them (not recorded which). These receptor sequences come from an adult woman who had mild COVID-19 (a few samples of this study predate the infection). Cell type and time point are not known. CDR3s include the opening cysteine and the closing phenylalanine or tryptophan. Each record gives: D gene, J gene, clone size, V gene, CDR3 protein, CDR3 DNA. The D gene is left open where the match is weak. Rows may omit the clone size; those that give it use once, few, many or a size class.

>.|TRBJ2-5|.|TRBV12-3/TRBV12-4
CASSFYRVETQYF
TGTGCCAGCAGTTTCTACAGGGTAGAGACCCAGTACTTC
>.|TRBJ2-7|few|TRBV6-2/TRBV6-3
CASSYSGQLPYEQYF
TGTGCCAGCAGTTACTCCGGACAGCTCCCCTACGAGCAGTACTTC
>TRBD1|TRBJ2-5|.|TRBV24-1
CATSDFTGQGRETQYF
TGTGCCACCAGTGATTTTACTGGACAGGGGAGGGAGACCCAGTACTTC
>.|TRBJ2-3|many|TRBV7-9
CASSFRFSILGGTTDTQYF
TGTGCCAGCAGCTTTCGATTTAGTATTCTGGGGGGAACCACAGATACGCAGTATTTT
>TRBD2|TRBJ2-2|few|TRBV6-2/TRBV6-3
CASTPHSGVNTGELFF
TGTGCCAGCACCCCCCATAGCGGGGTGAACACCGGGGAGCTGTTTTTT
>TRBD1|TRBJ2-7|.|TRBV19
CASSMGLQGPPYEQYF
TGTGCCAGTAGTATGGGGCTACAGGGGCCGCCCTACGAGCAGTACTTC
>.|TRBJ2-5|few|TRBV15
CATSKGGREKTQYF
TGTGCCACCAGCAAAGGCGGCAGGGAAAAGACCCAGTACTTC
>TRBD2|TRBJ2-3|.|TRBV14
CASSQVGLAGSTDTQYF
TGTGCCAGCAGCCAAGTGGGACTAGCGGGGAGCACAGATACGCAGTATTTT
>.|TRBJ2-1|.|TRBV7-6
CASSRSGLIAYNEQFF
TGTGCCAGCAGCCGATCGGGACTTATTGCGTACAATGAGCAGTTCTTC
>TRBD1|TRBJ2-7|few|TRBV7-8
CASSPRTGYPYEQYF
TGTGCCAGCAGCCCCCGGACAGGGTACCCCTACGAGCAGTACTTC
>.|TRBJ2-2|once|TRBV7-3
CASSRENTGELYF
TGTGCCAGCAGCCGGGAAAACACCGGGGAGCTGTATTTT
>TRBD1|TRBJ2-5|many|TRBV5-1
CASSRGQGGETQYF
TGCGCCAGCAGCAGGGGACAGGGAGGAGAGACCCAGTACTTC
>.|TRBJ1-5|.|TRBV12-3/TRBV12-4
CASRTGGGNQPQHF
TGTGCCAGCAGGACGGGTGGGGGCAATCAGCCCCAGCATTTT
>TRBD2|TRBJ2-7|few|TRBV6-2/TRBV6-3
CARSGGDSYEQYF
TGTGCCAGATCTGGGGGGGACTCCTACGAGCAGTACTTC
>.|TRBJ1-6|.|TRBV12-3/TRBV12-4
CASSPRRGGNSPLHF
TGTGCCAGCAGCCCACGGCGGGGAGGGAATTCACCCCTCCACTTT
>TRBD1|TRBJ1-4|few|TRBV2
CASTGQGNRDEKLFF
TGTGCCAGCACCGGACAGGGCAATCGTGATGAAAAACTGTTTTTT
>.|TRBJ2-5|.|TRBV4-2
CASSQGVAWSFGETQYF
TGTGCCAGCAGCCAAGGAGTGGCCTGGTCGTTCGGGGAGACCCAGTACTTC
>.|TRBJ2-7|few|TRBV6-2/TRBV6-3
CASSYSYLVMTPRSEYEQYF
TGTGCCAGCAGTTACTCGTATTTGGTGATGACACCCCGTAGCGAGTACGAGCAGTACTTC
>.|TRBJ1-1|few|TRBV4-2
CASSQEGSQINTEAFF
TGTGCCAGCAGCCAAGAGGGCAGCCAGATTAACACTGAAGCTTTCTTT
>.|TRBJ2-3|.|TRBV20-1
CSAFDPSTDTQYF
TGCAGTGCCTTCGACCCTAGCACAGATACGCAGTATTTT
>TRBD2|TRBJ2-1|few|TRBV7-8
CASSLPRTSGSIDEQFF
TGTGCCAGCAGCTTACCTCGCACTAGCGGGAGTATCGATGAGCAGTTCTTC
>.|TRBJ1-2|few|TRBV7-8
CASSPTAGSRYGYTF
TGTGCCAGCAGCCCAACCGCGGGGAGTCGGTATGGCTACACCTTC
>.|TRBJ2-3|.|TRBV6-6
CASSYPPEGGSRDTQYF
TGTGCCAGCAGTTACCCCCCGGAGGGGGGTAGTCGAGATACGCAGTATTTT
>.|TRBJ1-1|few|TRBV2
CASSEAESSEAFF
TGTGCCAGCAGTGAAGCGGAGAGCTCTGAAGCTTTCTTT
>TRBD1|TRBJ2-6|.|TRBV19
CATADRAVSGANVLTF
TGTGCCACTGCCGACAGGGCAGTTTCTGGGGCCAACGTCCTGACTTTC
>.|TRBJ1-1|.|TRBV12-3/TRBV12-4
CASSLQDLNTEAFF
TGTGCCAGCAGTTTACAGGACCTGAACACTGAAGCTTTCTTT
>.|TRBJ2-7|.|TRBV7-9
CASSLQGRRAYEQYF
TGTGCCAGCAGCTTACAGGGGAGGCGGGCCTACGAGCAGTACTTC
>.|TRBJ1-4|.|TRBV5-6
CASSLADEKLFF
TGTGCCAGCAGCTTGGCCGACGAAAAACTGTTTTTT
>TRBD2|TRBJ2-1|.|TRBV12-3/TRBV12-4
CASSLRGLAGGYNEQFF
TGTGCCAGCAGTCTCCGCGGACTAGCGGGAGGGTACAATGAGCAGTTCTTC
>.|TRBJ2-1|few|TRBV21-1
CASSKKGMGTGLVGNEQFF
TGTGCCAGCAGCAAAAAGGGAATGGGTACGGGGTTAGTTGGGAATGAGCAGTTCTTC
>.|TRBJ1-1|.|TRBV5-6
CASSSRVGQRYEAFF
TGTGCCAGCAGCTCCCGGGTAGGACAGCGCTATGAAGCTTTCTTT